This T cell receptor beta chain was recovered during a study of T cell responses to AZD1222 COVID-19 vaccine. Germline V gives CDR1 SGDLS, CDR2 YYNGEE. J gave up 5 bases and V 3 bases, and 2 bases lay outside the gene matches. This CDR3 comprises 13 residues. Libraries were prepared by immunoSEQ multiplex PCR; TCRdb keeps only in-frame clonotypes and omits some of them. The table shows around 180,000 clones, with 94% occurring only once. The sequence was obtained from an adult who received the AZD1222 COVID-19 vaccine. The material sequenced was peripheral blood, taken 28 days after the second AZD1222 dose. The chain is built from TRBV9 and TRBJ1-1; 9 bases are shared with TRBD1. CDR3 sequence (DNA): TGTGCCAGCAGCGCTGGGACAGGGACTGAAGCTTTCTTT. Amino acids: CASSAGTGTEAFF.